One and the same sample provided the 20 T cell receptor beta chains below, sequenced in a study of cytomegalovirus exposure and HLA in healthy donors (dated by TCRdb to 2016 to 2017). Receptor amplification or capture employed the immunoSEQ multiplex PCR assay. The multiplex PCR relied on a mix of 60 forward primers for TCR Vbeta segments and 13 reverse primers for TCR Jbeta segments. TCRdb took over this immuneACCESS table, retaining in-frame rearrangements with V and J assigned. Such tables are incomplete; in checked studies, under half of the missing clones stem from an unresolved V gene, and the remainder is unexplained. Within this sample are about 98,000 clones, with about 85% of them counted one time only. Approximately 4% of the sample comes from the top ten. The sample was PBMCs. These receptors were collected from a female donor in good health and CMV-seropositive.

V gene TRBV13 combines with J gene TRBJ2-5; 7 bases are shared with TRBD1. The CDR3 covers 14 residues. Losses at the gene ends were 4 bases for V and 0 bases for J; bases not matched to a gene: 2. The germline CDR1 and CDR2 sequences are PRHDT and FYEKMQ (reference sequence). For the CDR3, the DNA is TGTGCCAGCAGCTCAGGGACAGACCAAGAGACCCAGTACTTC. Its protein is CASSSGTDQETQYF.

The V call is TRBV25-1, the J call TRBJ2-4; possibly TRBD2 for D (6 bases). The germline V gene has CDR1 MGHDK and CDR2 SYGVNS. V gave up 3 bases and J gave up 10 bases, with 10 bases separating them. The length of the CDR3 is 12 residues. CDR3 residues: CASSDNSGIQYF. CDR3 sequence (DNA): TGTGCCAGCAGTGATAATAGCGGAATTCAGTACTTC.

The chain couples TRBV5-4 to TRBJ2-5, with D hard to call. Trimming shortened V by 3 bases and J by 5 bases, and 5 bases separated the two germline ends. Germline V gene lookup returns CDR1 SGHNT and CDR2 YYREEE (reference sequence). This CDR3 comprises 11 residues. The CDR3 DNA is TGTGCCAGCAGCTGGCGGGAGACCCAGTACTTC. It specifies CASSWRETQYF.

The chain is built from TRBV7-6 and TRBJ2-7; D not resolved. V shed 1 base and J shed 2 bases, with 6 bases lying between them. Germline CDR1 is SGHVS and CDR2 is FNYEAQ. The CDR3 totals 13 residues. The chain's CDR3 is CASSLESAYEQYF. The CDR3 DNA reads as TGTGCCAGCAGCTTAGAATCGGCCTACGAGCAGTACTTC.

The chain links TRBV7-6 to TRBJ1-6; a weak D match, TRBD1 (6 bases). With 5 bases removed from V and 0 bases from J, the gap between germline ends came to 11 bases. In germline, CDR1 is SGHVS, CDR2 FNYEAQ. CDR3 size: 16 residues. The chain's CDR3 is CASSKDRSSYNSPLHF. CDR3 coding DNA: TGTGCCAGCAGCAAAGACAGGAGCTCCTATAATTCACCCCTCCACTTT.

V usage is TRBV27 and J usage is TRBJ1-2; no clear D. V was trimmed by 5 bases and J by 4 bases, leaving 11 bases between them. The CDR3 loop spans 13 amino acids. Germline lookup yields CDR1 MNHEY and CDR2 SMNVEV (reference sequence). CDR3 residues: CASSAGGTYGYTF. CDR3 DNA sequence: TGTGCCAGCAGTGCGGGTGGAACCTATGGCTACACCTTC.

This clone was counted once. V and J are TRBV9 and TRBJ1-2; TRBD1 matches 7 bases. V was pared by 0 bases and J by 4 bases, with 6 bases of the junction left unmatched. The CDR3 has 15 amino acids. Germline CDR1 SGDLS, CDR2 YYNGEE. Here the CDR3 reads CASSVGSTGSYGYTF. CDR3 sequence (DNA): TGTGCCAGCAGCGTAGGGTCGACAGGGAGCTATGGCTACACCTTC.

The V gene is TRBV29-1, the J gene TRBJ1-5; 7 bases map to TRBD1. Germline V gene data show CDR1 as SQVTM and CDR2 as ANQGSEA. The CDR3 is 15 amino acids. V lost 0 bases, J lost 6 bases, and 8 bases stayed unmatched. In DNA form, the CDR3 reads TGCAGCGTTGAAGATCGAGGGACAGCAATTCAGCCCCAGCATTTT. Protein sequence: CSVEDRGTAIQPQHF.

The chain combines TRBV5-1 with TRBJ2-3; 8 bases are shared with TRBD2. This CDR3 has 15 residues. Germline assignment: CDR1 SGHRS and CDR2 YFSETQ. J lost 1 base, V lost 1 base, and 2 bases had no gene match. CDR3 in amino acids: CASSLRRGGTDTQYF. Here the CDR3 DNA reads TGCGCCAGCAGCTTGAGGCGGGGGGGCACAGATACGCAGTATTTT.

The genes are TRBV28 and TRBJ2-4; D ambiguous. Germline values: CDR1 MDHEN, CDR2 SYDVKM. V lost 4 bases, J lost 6 bases, and 10 bases lay in between. The CDR3 is 13 residues long. CDR3 DNA: TGTGCCAGCAGTTACGGTTTTGTAAACATTCAGTACTTC. Its protein product is CASSYGFVNIQYF.

The chain is built from TRBV5-1 and TRBJ2-5; 11 bases agree with TRBD2. The V gene end was trimmed by 0 bases and the J gene end by 5 bases; junction bases not matched to a gene: 6. The CDR3 is made up of 16 amino acids. Germline CDR1 and CDR2: SGHRS and YFSETQ. CDR3 sequence reads: CASSLVASGGLETQYF. DNA for the CDR3: TGCGCCAGCAGCTTGGTCGCTAGCGGGGGGCTGGAGACCCAGTACTTC.

The chain uses TRBV6-5 and TRBJ1-3; D might be TRBD1 (6 bases). Germline values: CDR1 MNHEY, CDR2 SVGAGI. V was trimmed by 5 bases and J by 2 bases, leaving 13 bases between them. CDR3 size: 15 residues. CDR3 bases: TGTGCCAGCAGTCTCGGACAGTTAACTGGAAACACCATATATTTT. Protein: CASSLGQLTGNTIYF.

The rearrangement uses TRBV28 and TRBJ2-5, with D unresolved. V lost 6 bases and J 3 bases, leaving 5 bases between the germline ends. CDR3 length equals 11 residues. Germline V gene data show CDR1 as MDHEN and CDR2 as SYDVKM. CDR3 protein: CASRSKETQYF. The CDR3 nucleotides read TGTGCCAGCAGATCAAAAGAGACCCAGTACTTC. Full variable domain (outside the CDR3, taken from reference TRBV28 and TRBJ2-5): DVKVTQSSRYLVKRTGEKVFLECVQDMDHENMFWYRQDPGLGLRLIYFSYDVKMKEKGDIPEGYSVSREKKERFSLILESASTNQTSMYLCASRSKETQYFGPGTRLLVL.

J is TRBJ1-1 and V is TRBV19, with a weak D call TRBD1 (5 bases). Germline V CDR1 and CDR2: LNHDA, SQIVND (reference sequence). Trimming cost V 4 bases and J 5 bases, with 11 bases left between them. The CDR3 totals 13 residues. The CDR3 loop is CASSKKGRTEAFF. DNA for the CDR3: TGTGCCAGTAGTAAAAAGGGGCGAACTGAAGCTTTCTTT. The variable domain in full, completed from reference TRBV19 and TRBJ1-1, reads DGGITQSPKYLFRKEGQNVTLSCEQNLNHDAMYWYRQDPGQGLRLIYYSQIVNDFQKGDIAEGYSVSREKKESFPLTVTSAQKNPTAFYLCASSKKGRTEAFFGQGTRLTVV.

This sequence joins TRBV29-1 and TRBJ1-2; weak D call: TRBD1 (6 bases). CDR3 length: 14 amino acids. Looked up from germline, CDR1 is SQVTM and CDR2 is ANQGSEA. V shed 3 bases and J shed 4 bases, with 15 bases lying between them. CDR3 nucleotides: TGCAGCGTTGATAAAACAGGGCTGGGCTATGGCTACACCTTC. Translating gives CSVDKTGLGYGYTF. Full variable domain (rest looked up from reference TRBV29-1 and TRBJ1-2): SAVISQKPSRDICQRGTSLTIQCQVDSQVTMMFWYRQQPGQSLTLIATANQGSEATYESGFVIDKFPISRPNLTFSTLTVSNMSPEDSSIYLCSVDKTGLGYGYTFGSGTRLTVV.

The CDR3 DNA sequence: TGTGCCAGCAATCCCAGGGTAGGAGATCAGCCCCAGCATTTT. Amino acid sequence: CASNPRVGDQPQHF. The chain carries TRBV6-6 and TRBJ1-5, with a possible D match to TRBD1 (5 bases). Trimming removed 7 bases from V and 5 bases from J, with 15 bases in between. CDR3 length equals 14 residues. Germline loops: CDR1 MNHNY, CDR2 SVGAGI (reference sequence).

J is TRBJ2-5 and V is TRBV18; no definite D call. The CDR3 consists of 13 residues. V dropped 3 bases and J dropped 4 bases, with 9 bases sitting between them. The germline CDR1 and CDR2 sequences are KGHSH and LQKENI. CDR3 nucleotides: TGTGCCAGCTCACCCCGAGCAGGAGAGACCCAGTACTTC. It translates to CASSPRAGETQYF. The full variable domain, rest sourced from reference TRBV18 and TRBJ2-5, is NAGVMQNPRHLVRRRGQEARLRCSPMKGHSHVYWYRQLPEEGLKFMVYLQKENIIDESGMPKERFSAEFPKEGPSILRIQQVVRGDSAAYFCASSPRAGETQYFGPGTRLLVL.

The rearrangement links TRBV18 to TRBJ2-7; 9 bases fit TRBD1. The CDR3 has 15 amino acids. V lost 4 bases and J lost 2; bases outside the gene matches: 6. Per germline, CDR1 KGHSH and CDR2 LQKENI. CDR3 loop: CASSQRDRGTYEQYF. The CDR3 region has the DNA TGTGCCAGCTCACAGCGCGACAGGGGGACCTACGAGCAGTACTTC.

Turning to this clone: The germline gene is not matched at one end of the junction; a read error may be the cause. CDR3 protein: CASGLGQGAYRNAEAFF. CDR3 DNA: TGTGCTAGTGGTTTGGGACAGGGGGCTTACCGGAACGCTGAAGCTTTCTTT. V gene TRBV12-5 combines with J gene TRBJ1-1; 10 bases line up with TRBD1. Germline V lookup: CDR1 LGHNT, CDR2 FRNRAP. The CDR3 runs 17 residues.

This clone has just one count. The V call is TRBV14, the J call TRBJ2-1, with TRBD1 identical over 7 bases. Germline loops: CDR1 SGHDN, CDR2 FVKESK. The CDR3 is 18 amino acids. The V gene end was trimmed by 4 bases and the J gene end by 2 bases; junction bases not matched to a gene: 14. CDR3 in amino acids: CASSLVSGLTGTYNEQFF. The CDR3 DNA reads TGTGCCAGCAGCCTGGTTTCAGGGTTGACAGGGACCTACAATGAGCAGTTCTTC.